This is a list of T cell receptor beta chains from one sample in a study of Graves' ophthalmopathy and Graves' hyperthyroidism. TCRdb reprocessed the multiplex PCR reads with MiXCR, giving one entry per CDR3 protein. The sample holds over a million distinct CDR3 sequences, about 35% seen once. The sample taken for sequencing was peripheral blood or thyroid tissue (not recorded which). These receptors were taken from an adult man with Graves' hyperthyroidism. CDR3s include the opening cysteine and the closing phenylalanine or tryptophan. D genes are given only for firm matches. The listing skips clone size in some rows; elsewhere it reads once, few, many or a size class.

clone size,D gene,J gene,V gene,CDR3 DNA,CDR3 protein
many,.,TRBJ1-3,TRBV7-9,TGTGCCAGCAGCTTCTTTCCAGGACCTCACCCCTCTGGAAACACCATATATTTT,CASSFFPGPHPSGNTIYF
many,.,TRBJ1-1,TRBV12-3/TRBV12-4,TGTGCCAGCAGTTTAGACGGGACACCGGGGTCGACGAGGGCTTTCTTT,CASSLDGTPGSTRAFF
.,TRBD1,TRBJ1-5,TRBV7-2,TGTGCCAGCAGCTTAGGACAGGGAATGGGGACCCAGCATTTT,CASSLGQGMGTQHF
many,.,TRBJ2-2,TRBV14,TGTGCCAGCAGCCAAGAGGTGTCCTCAGGGGAGCTGTTTTTT,CASSQEVSSGELFF
.,.,TRBJ2-7,TRBV10-1,TGCGCCAGCGGGAACCTTACCTACGAGCAGTACTTC,CASGNLTYEQYF
many,.,TRBJ2-5,TRBV5-1,TGCGCCAGCAGCTTTCGGGACTCGAAACAAGAGACCCAGTACTTC,CASSFRDSKQETQYF
.,TRBD2,TRBJ2-5,TRBV7-2,TGTGCCAGCAGCCCGCCCCCCGGACTAGCGGTTACTGCGGGGGAGACCCAGTACTTC,CASSPPPGLAVTAGETQYF
.,.,TRBJ1-4,TRBV10-3,TGTGCCATCAGCGGGGTCAAGGAGACTAATGAAAAACTGTTTTTT,CAISGVKETNEKLFF
many,.,TRBJ1-2,TRBV7-9,TGTGCCAGCAGCTCCTACAAGACAAGTGACTATGGCTACACCTTC,CASSSYKTSDYGYTF
.,.,TRBJ2-5,TRBV15,TGTGCCACCAGCAGAGATCACTCGGCGGTCCAAGAGACCCAGTACTTC,CATSRDHSAVQETQYF
few,.,TRBJ2-7,TRBV20-1,TGCAGTGCTATACCGCGGGGCACCTCCTACGAGCAGTACTTC,CSAIPRGTSYEQYF
few,.,TRBJ1-5,TRBV7-2,TGTGCCAGCACCCAGTCACAGGGAATGGGTCAGCCCCAGCATTTT,CASTQSQGMGQPQHF
.,.,TRBJ1-1,TRBV25-1,TGTGCCAGCAGTGTAACAGGGTACGGGAACACTGAAGCTTTCTTT,CASSVTGYGNTEAFF
many,.,TRBJ2-2,TRBV5-8,TGTGCCAGCAGCTCCGGACCGAACACCGGGGAGCTGTTTTTT,CASSSGPNTGELFF
few,.,TRBJ1-6,TRBV10-3,TGTGCCAGCGGTGAAGAGTCGTCACCCCTCCACTTT,CASGEESSPLHF
few,.,TRBJ1-2,TRBV7-2,TGTGCCAGCAGCTTAGAAGGGATACGCTATGGCTACACCTTC,CASSLEGIRYGYTF
many,TRBD2,TRBJ2-7,TRBV29-1,TGCAGCGTTGAAGATCGCGGGGGAGGATACGAGCAGTACTTC,CSVEDRGGGYEQYF
.,.,TRBJ1-2,TRBV10-3,TGTGCCAGCAGAGGCGCAGGGAAGAACTATGGCTACACCTTC,CASRGAGKNYGYTF
many,TRBD1,TRBJ1-2,TRBV4-2,TGTGCCAGCAGCCCTACAGGGGGTACATCTGGCTACACCTTC,CASSPTGGTSGYTF
few,.,TRBJ2-7,TRBV25-1,TGTGCCAGCAGCGCACAACTCTACTACGAGCAGTACTTC,CASSAQLYYEQYF
few,.,TRBJ2-7,TRBV29-1,TGCAGCGTTGTGGTATCGGGTCAGGGTAACGAGCAGTACTTC,CSVVVSGQGNEQYF
.,.,TRBJ1-1,TRBV27,TGTGCCAGCACGACGGGGGGCGGCTCCTCGGAAGCTTTCTTT,CASTTGGGSSEAFF
many,.,TRBJ1-5,TRBV19,TGTGCCAGTAGCCCGGACAGTGATCAGCCCCAGCATTTT,CASSPDSDQPQHF
many,.,TRBJ1-5,TRBV12-3/TRBV12-4,TGTGCCACCCAGTCTGGGGTCGGCAATCAGCCCCAGCATTTT,CATQSGVGNQPQHF
many,.,TRBJ2-7,TRBV29-1,TGCAGCGTAGGACTTACCACCTACGAGCAGTACTTC,CSVGLTTYEQYF
many,.,TRBJ1-6,TRBV12-3/TRBV12-4,TGTGCCAGCAGTTTAGGAACAGTATTAAATTCACCCCTCCACTTT,CASSLGTVLNSPLHF
.,TRBD1,TRBJ2-6,TRBV7-6,TGTGCCAGCAGCTTAAGTTTTAGGGGGCCTGGGGCCAACGTCCTGACTTTC,CASSLSFRGPGANVLTF
many,.,TRBJ1-6,TRBV5-5,TGTGCCAGCAGCTACACCAGGGAGACCGGCTCACCCCTCCACTTT,CASSYTRETGSPLHF
few,TRBD1,TRBJ1-1,TRBV28,TGTGCCAGCAGTTTCCTGGCAGGGGGCTTGCGTACTGAAGCTTTCTTT,CASSFLAGGLRTEAFF
.,TRBD1,TRBJ2-7,TRBV10-3,TGTGCCATCAGTGAGACAAGACAGGGGGGATCCTACGAGCAGTACTTC,CAISETRQGGSYEQYF
few,.,TRBJ1-5,TRBV4-1,TGCGCCAGCAGCCGGGACCCGGACGGCTCGGAGCCCCAGCATTTT,CASSRDPDGSEPQHF
many,.,TRBJ1-1,TRBV11-3,TGTGCCAGCAGCCCCGACGGCCTCGCTGAAGCTTTCTTT,CASSPDGLAEAFF
many,TRBD1,TRBJ2-5,TRBV5-6,TGTGCCAGCAGCTTGGTGACAGGGGAGGAGACCCAGTACTTC,CASSLVTGEETQYF
.,.,TRBJ1-1,TRBV10-3,TGTGCCATCAGTGCAGAGGTAAGGAACACTGAAGCTTTCTTT,CAISAEVRNTEAFF
once,.,TRBJ1-5,TRBV2,TGTGCCAGCAGTGAGCGACAGCATTTT,CASSERQHF
many,.,TRBJ1-5,TRBV15,TGTGCCACCAGCAGCGCCGACAGGCCTAGCAATCAGCCCCAGCATTTT,CATSSADRPSNQPQHF
.,.,TRBJ2-1,TRBV2,TGTGCCAGCAGTGAATGGCGCGGTGAGCAGTTCTTC,CASSEWRGEQFF